Only a few counts were recorded for the clone carrying this T cell receptor (beta chain). Isolation of PBMCs gave at least 6 million cells per sample. The sample originates from a study of blood T cells in healthy people across ages. Turning to the study itself: Template switching caught about one barcoded beta molecule for each two T cells.

Losses at the gene ends were 0 bases for V and 6 bases for J; bases not matched to a gene: 9. Germline V gives CDR1 SGHRS, CDR2 YFSETQ. The CDR3 extends over 16 amino acids. Through a sample-barcoded 5' primer and a J-beta primer mix, a second PCR was run for roughly 7 to 12 cycles. Per sample, CDR3-containing paired-end reads numbered at least 2.5 million. Using its own MiXCR run on the 5' RACE reads, TCRdb lists one record per CDR3 protein. Of about 2 million distinct CDR3 sequences listed, approximately 50% are singletons. Sequencing was performed on blood. This TCR derives from a woman aged 40 to 50 in good health. V usage is TRBV5-1 and J usage is TRBJ2-5; TRBD2 agrees at 9 bases. CDR3 DNA: TGCGCCAGCAGCTTGGGGGCCAGCGGGGGGCAAAAGACCCAGTACTTC. This codes for CASSLGASGGQKTQYF. The full variable domain, completed using reference TRBV5-1 and TRBJ2-5, is KAGVTQTPRYLIKTRGQQVTLSCSPISGHRSVSWYQQTPGQGLQFLFEYFSETQRNKGNFPGRFSGRQFSNSRSEMNVSTLELGDSALYLCASSLGASGGQKTQYFGPGTRLLVL.